This T cell receptor (beta chain) stems from a study of cytomegalovirus exposure and HLA in healthy donors. Overall study findings and caveats: A cluster of highly shared sequence variants was likely a sequencing artifact. Later analysis reportedly placed an Asian-associated ancestry cluster below the roughly 640-donor mean in N-insertions.

Primers for the PCR totalled 60 Vbeta and 13 Jbeta. The table came from immunoSEQ multiplex PCR; TCRdb's copy has only in-frame clones and leaves some out. The table includes 90,000 to 150,000 clones, around 80% detected once. A word on this clone: Its antigen is not identified.

CDR1 and CDR2 from the germline V gene are ENHRY and SYGVKD. The CDR3 consists of 19 residues. J gave up 3 bases and V 5 bases, and 18 bases lay outside the gene matches. The rearrangement uses TRBV10-3 and TRBJ2-3, with 9 bases lining up with TRBD1. The material sequenced was PBMCs. The sequence derives from a man aged 50-60 years in good health and CMV-seronegative. Here the CDR3 DNA reads TGTGCCATCAGTCGCCGCGGACAGGGGACAGGGCGAGGGACAGATACGCAGTATTTT. Its translation: CAISRRGQGTGRGTDTQYF.